One and the same sample provided the 26 T cell receptor beta chains below, sequenced in a study of chemoradiotherapy in HPV16-positive cancers. Here immunoSEQ multiplex PCR was the method, and the copy in TCRdb shows in-frame clones only, minus some. This sample has about 12,000 clones; about 70% occur once, and the top ten carry roughly a sixth. This material was acquired from a patient who underwent chemoradiotherapy. These receptors came from a human donor with HPV-associated anogenital cancer.

This clone has a handful of counts. The chain employs TRBV21-1 and TRBJ1-6. TRBV21-1 corresponds to a pseudogene. The CDR3 runs to 20 residues. CDR3 sequence: CASSNLVVFGIRGVGVPLHF. As DNA, the CDR3 is TGTGCCAGCAGCAATCTAGTTGTGTTTGGGATAAGGGGGGTTGGGGTTCCCCTCCACTTT.

This chain links TRBV21-1 with TRBJ2-3; the table's D call, TRBD1, was not checked against the DNA. TRBV21-1 is listed as a pseudogene. The CDR3 length is 13 residues. The CDR3 region is CARGQGVTDTQYF. For the CDR3, the DNA is TGTGCCAGGGGACAGGGGGTGACAGATACGCAGTATTTT.

The rearrangement links TRBV7-9 to TRBJ2-2; TRBD1 agrees at 7 bases. The CDR3 has 15 amino acids. CDR1 is SEHNR and CDR2 is FQNEAQ in the germline V gene (reference sequence). Trimming removed 5 bases from V and 5 bases from J; junction bases left unmatched: 8. This CDR3 is CASSHRQGGTGELFF. The CDR3 DNA sequence: TGTGCCAGCAGCCACCGACAGGGTGGGACCGGGGAGCTGTTTTTT.

This clone was seen just once. J is TRBJ2-5 and V is TRBV27, with 7 bases lining up with TRBD1. V lost 6 bases, J lost 6 bases, and 13 bases stayed unmatched. Germline CDR1 MNHEY, CDR2 SMNVEV (reference sequence). This CDR3 has 15 residues. The CDR3 sequence: CASRLDRDMTKTQYF. The CDR3 coding sequence is TGTGCCAGCAGGCTCGACAGGGACATGACAAAGACCCAGTACTTC.

This chain uses TRBV7-6 with TRBJ1-1, with D possibly TRBD1 on 6 matching bases. Germline-derived CDR1 and CDR2 are SGHVS and FNYEAQ. V lost 4 bases and J lost 3, with 12 bases in between. The CDR3 sequence is 14 residues long. The CDR3 spells CASSSPGADTEAFF. The CDR3 DNA sequence: TGTGCCAGCAGCTCCCCAGGGGCGGACACTGAAGCTTTCTTT.

The chain couples TRBV12-5 to TRBJ1-4; TRBD1 might be the D (6 bases). The CDR3 is 14 residues long. CDR1 is LGHNT, CDR2 FRNRAP, per germline. V was pared by 2 bases and J by 8 bases, with 12 bases between. The CDR3 region has the DNA TGTGCTAGTGGTTTGAACAGGGATAAGGAAAAACTGTTTTTT. This codes for CASGLNRDKEKLFF.

The genes are TRBV6-1 and TRBJ1-2, with TRBD1 identical over 12 bases. This CDR3 is built from 14 residues. The germline V gene encodes CDR1 MNHNS and CDR2 SASEGT. The V segment lost 8 bases and the J segment 3 bases; nucleotides outside the gene matches: 4. Written as DNA, the CDR3 is TGTGCCAGCGGGACAGGGGGCGTAGACTATGGCTACACCTTC. This translates into CASGTGGVDYGYTF.

This rearrangement joins TRBV28 to TRBJ1-1; D unresolved. V lost 6 bases, J lost 5 bases, and 7 bases lay in between. The CDR3 runs to 11 residues. The V gene's germline CDR1 is MDHEN and CDR2 SYDVKM. CDR3: CASSSVTEAFF. The CDR3 region has the DNA TGTGCCAGCAGCTCCGTTACTGAAGCTTTCTTT. Filled out from reference TRBV28 and TRBJ1-1, the complete variable domain reads DVKVTQSSRYLVKRTGEKVFLECVQDMDHENMFWYRQDPGLGLRLIYFSYDVKMKEKGDIPEGYSVSREKKERFSLILESASTNQTSMYLCASSSVTEAFFGQGTRLTVV.

The V call is TRBV30, the J call TRBJ2-1; unclear D gene. Per the germline V gene, CDR1 is GTSNPN and CDR2 is SVGIG (reference sequence). The CDR3 has 11 amino acids. V gave up 4 bases and J gave up 7 bases, with 8 bases separating them. CDR3 loop: CAWKDVNEQFF. CDR3 coding DNA: TGTGCCTGGAAAGATGTTAATGAGCAGTTCTTC.

The CDR3: CASSWTGKNTEAFF. The CDR3 DNA reads TGTGCCAGCAGCTGGACAGGAAAGAACACTGAAGCTTTCTTT. The gene calls are TRBV7-9 and TRBJ1-1; TRBD1 agrees at 7 bases. Per germline, CDR1 SEHNR and CDR2 FQNEAQ (reference sequence). The CDR3 runs to 14 residues. Trimming cost V 4 bases and J 1 base; bases outside gene matches: 3.

V gene TRBV11-2 combines with J gene TRBJ1-1; the D is unclear. The germline CDR1 and CDR2 sequences are SGHAT and FQNNGV. V lost 2 bases and J 11 bases, leaving 15 bases between the germline ends. This CDR3 is built from 13 residues. DNA of the CDR3: TGTGCCAGCAGCTTAATCGGCGGTTCTACGGCTTTCTTT. Translation gives CASSLIGGSTAFF. The full variable domain, completed using reference TRBV11-2 and TRBJ1-1, is EAGVAQSPRYKIIEKRQSVAFWCNPISGHATLYWYQQILGQGPKLLIQFQNNGVVDDSQLPKDRFSAERLKGVDSTLKIQPAKLEDSAVYLCASSLIGGSTAFFGQGTRLTVV.

This clone was seen a few times. J is TRBJ2-7 and V is TRBV7-2; D tentatively reads TRBD1 or TRBD2 (5 bases each). V dropped 4 bases and J dropped 0 bases, with 16 bases sitting between them. The CDR3 has 16 residues. The V gene's germline CDR1 is SGHTA and CDR2 FQGNSA. The CDR3 DNA sequence: TGTGCCAGCAGCTCATGGGGACGGCCGGACTCCTACGAGCAGTACTTC. It encodes CASSSWGRPDSYEQYF.

The CDR3 DNA reads TGTGCCAGTAGTCCGGGTTGGAACTATGGCTACACCTTC. Protein sequence: CASSPGWNYGYTF. V gene TRBV19 combines with J gene TRBJ1-2; D remains ambiguous. The CDR3 is made up of 13 amino acids. Trimming stripped 5 bases from V and 2 bases from J, with 9 bases between. The germline V gene has CDR1 LNHDA and CDR2 SQIVND (reference sequence).

The chain joins TRBV30 to TRBJ2-7; TRBD2 might be the D (5 bases). The CDR3 is 16 residues long. Germline V gene lookup returns CDR1 GTSNPN and CDR2 SVGIG (reference sequence). Trimming took 3 bases from V and 2 from J, leaving 20 bases between them. CDR3 sequence: CAWSPRRAELAYEQYF. DNA for the CDR3: TGTGCCTGGAGCCCACGGCGGGCGGAACTAGCCTACGAGCAGTACTTC.

The chain combines TRBV9 with TRBJ2-3; the match to TRBD2 covers 7 bases. V trimming: 3 bases; J trimming: 0 bases; junction bases outside the gene matches: 7. Germline V gives CDR1 SGDLS, CDR2 YYNGEE. This CDR3 contains 16 residues. The CDR3 DNA sequence: TGTGCCAGCAGCGCTTCGCCGGGAGGTAGCACAGATACGCAGTATTTT. Its protein product is CASSASPGGSTDTQYF. The full variable domain, its missing parts supplied by reference TRBV9 and TRBJ2-3, is DSGVTQTPKHLITATGQRVTLRCSPRSGDLSVYWYQQSLDQGLQFLIQYYNGEERAKGNILERFSAQQFPDLHSELNLSSLELGDSALYFCASSASPGGSTDTQYFGPGTRLTVL.

The chain couples TRBV6-6 to TRBJ1-2; D is undetermined. Germline values: CDR1 MNHNY, CDR2 SVGAGI (reference sequence). This CDR3 contains 14 residues. Trimming took 4 bases from V and 8 from J, leaving 17 bases between them. CDR3 sequence (DNA): TGTGCCAGCAGTTCCGTGACCACTTATAGAGGCTACACCTTC. Translating it yields CASSSVTTYRGYTF.

The CDR3 is CASSFPGGTDTQYF. CDR3 nucleotide sequence: TGTGCCAGTAGCTTCCCCGGTGGAACAGATACGCAGTATTTT. This chain joins TRBV19 and TRBJ2-3; D gene uncertain. This CDR3 has 14 amino acids. CDR1 is LNHDA and CDR2 is SQIVND in the germline V gene (reference sequence). The germline V and J ends were trimmed by 6 bases and 3 bases, with 13 bases remaining between them.

This clone was seen a handful of times. The rearrangement links TRBV7-8 to TRBJ1-4; D is uncertain. Deletions cut 2 bases from V and 10 bases from J, with 2 bases between. CDR3 length equals 10 residues. Germline V gives CDR1 SGHVS, CDR2 FQNEAQ. The CDR3 DNA reads as TGTGCCAGCAGCTTAAGAAAACTGTTTTTT. Residues: CASSLRKLFF. Using reference TRBV7-8 and TRBJ1-4 for the parts outside the CDR3, the full variable domain is GAGVSQSPRYKVAKRGQDVALRCDPISGHVSLFWYQQALGQGPEFLTYFQNEAQLDKSGLPSDRFFAERPEGSVSTLKIQRTQQEDSAVYLCASSLRKLFFGSGTQLSVL.

This rearrangement joins TRBV4-1 to TRBJ1-2; D is unresolved. CDR1 is MGHRA, CDR2 YSYEKL, per germline. This CDR3 comprises 16 residues. The germline V and J ends were trimmed by 2 bases and 0 bases, with 13 bases remaining between them. The CDR3 sequence: CASSQSQANSNYGYTF. The CDR3 coding sequence is TGCGCCAGCAGCCAATCGCAGGCGAACTCTAACTATGGCTACACCTTC.

The gene calls are TRBV2 and TRBJ1-2, with no clear D. Germline V gene lookup returns CDR1 SNHLY and CDR2 FYNNEI. The CDR3 runs 11 residues. Trimming pared 4 bases from V and 5 bases from J, leaving 5 bases between. CDR3 nucleotide sequence: TGTGCCAGCAGTGCGAGATATGGCTACACCTTC. Protein: CASSARYGYTF. Full variable domain (rest looked up from reference TRBV2 and TRBJ1-2): EPEVTQTPSHQVTQMGQEVILRCVPISNHLYFYWYRQILGQKVEFLVSFYNNEISEKSEIFDDQFSVERPDGSNFTLKIRSTKLEDSAMYFCASSARYGYTFGSGTRLTVV.

This clone was counted between two and nine times. This chain joins TRBV15 and TRBJ1-2; no clear D. CDR1 and CDR2 (germline): LNHNV, YYDKDF (reference sequence). The CDR3 loop spans 12 amino acids. Trimming stripped 5 bases from V and 8 bases from J, with 12 bases between. CDR3 loop: CATSGHSGGYTF. CDR3 DNA: TGTGCCACCAGCGGCCACAGCGGAGGCTACACCTTC. Filled out from reference TRBV15 and TRBJ1-2, the complete variable domain reads DAMVIQNPRYQVTQFGKPVTLSCSQTLNHNVMYWYQQKSSQAPKLLFHYYDKDFNNEADTPDNFQSRRPNTSFCFLDIRSPGLGDTAMYLCATSGHSGGYTFGSGTRLTVV.

The V call is TRBV11-1, the J call TRBJ1-2; unclear D gene. Trimming took off 2 bases at V and 6 bases at J, with 10 bases between the two ends. The germline V gene has CDR1 SGHAT and CDR2 FQDESV (reference sequence). The CDR3 consists of 13 residues. The CDR3 spells CASSLTGRDGYTF. DNA of the CDR3: TGTGCCAGCAGCTTAACGGGCCGGGATGGCTACACCTTC.

The chain recombines TRBV2 with TRBJ1-2; the match to TRBD1 covers 8 bases. J gave up 5 bases and V 6 bases, and 8 bases lay outside the gene matches. The germline V gene has CDR1 SNHLY and CDR2 FYNNEI. The CDR3 runs to 14 residues. The CDR3 nucleotides read TGTGCCAGCAGCGAGGGACAGGCAACTTATGGCTACACCTTC. This encodes CASSEGQATYGYTF. Combining the CDR3 with reference TRBV2 and TRBJ1-2 gives the whole variable domain EPEVTQTPSHQVTQMGQEVILRCVPISNHLYFYWYRQILGQKVEFLVSFYNNEISEKSEIFDDQFSVERPDGSNFTLKIRSTKLEDSAMYFCASSEGQATYGYTFGSGTRLTVV.

The chain uses TRBV27 and TRBJ1-2, with a tentative D call TRBD1 (5 bases). V dropped 2 bases and J dropped 5 bases, with 12 bases sitting between them. Germline V gene data show CDR1 as MNHEY and CDR2 as SMNVEV (reference sequence). The CDR3 length is 14 residues. CDR3 bases: TGTGCCAGCAGTTTAGGTGGGGGTCCTTATGGCTACACCTTC. It codes for CASSLGGGPYGYTF.

V usage is TRBV6-6 and J usage is TRBJ1-1; TRBD1 aligns across 10 bases. The CDR3 is made up of 13 amino acids. Trimming removed 8 bases from V and 4 bases from J; junction bases left unmatched: 4. Per the germline V gene, CDR1 is MNHNY and CDR2 is SVGAGI (reference sequence). The CDR3 spells CASAGTGVTEAFF. CDR3 nucleotide sequence: TGTGCCAGCGCTGGGACAGGGGTCACTGAAGCTTTCTTT.

The chain has TRBV6-1 and TRBJ1-1, with 8 nucleotides matching TRBD1. Unmatched junction bases numbered 4, after V lost 3 bases and J lost 4 bases. The CDR3 sequence is 14 residues long. The germline gives CDR1 MNHNS, CDR2 SASEGT. The CDR3 bases are TGTGCCAGCAGTGACAGGGGGCGAATCACTGAAGCTTTCTTT. Amino acids: CASSDRGRITEAFF.